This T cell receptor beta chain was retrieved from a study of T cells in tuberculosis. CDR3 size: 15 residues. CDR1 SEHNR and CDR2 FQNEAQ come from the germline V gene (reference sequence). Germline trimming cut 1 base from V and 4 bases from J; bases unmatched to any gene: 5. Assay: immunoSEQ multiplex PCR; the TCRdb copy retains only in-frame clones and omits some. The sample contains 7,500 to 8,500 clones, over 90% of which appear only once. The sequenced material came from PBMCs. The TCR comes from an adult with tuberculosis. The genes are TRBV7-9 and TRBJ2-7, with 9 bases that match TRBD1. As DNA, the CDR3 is TGTGCCAGCAGCTTAGTTACAGGGGGCGGGTACGAGCAGTACTTC. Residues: CASSLVTGGGYEQYF.